This T cell receptor (beta chain) was identified in a study of PD-1 blockade in classical Hodgkin lymphoma. Overall study context: Patients were infused with nivolumab 3 mg/kg every 2 weeks.

In the case of this clone: What it recognizes is unknown.

The table came from immunoSEQ multiplex PCR; TCRdb's copy has only in-frame clones and leaves some out. Here the sample spans 84,000 or so clones, approximately 91% being singletons. Relapse was seen in all patients after autologous stem cell transplantation, and brentuximab vedotin exposure was variable. The junction had 9 bases not matched to a gene; V was cut back by 4 bases and J by 8 bases. The CDR3 runs 15 residues. The germline V gene has CDR1 LNHDA and CDR2 SQIVND (reference sequence). Regarding the study as a whole: Repertoire differences have undefined causes, possibly disease activity or prior therapy. Newly diagnosed patients were reported to exhibit reduced baseline TCR diversity relative to healthy donors. Exclusion applied to patients who initiated nivolumab less than 1 year following ASCT.

The sample here was peripheral blood mononuclear cells (PBMCs), taken before the second cycle of nivolumab. The sequence was obtained from a human donor with classical Hodgkin lymphoma. This sequence joins TRBV19 and TRBJ2-1; TRBD2 agrees at 9 bases. Here the CDR3 DNA reads TGTGCCAGTAGTACTTCTAGCGGGGTGGGGCATGAGCAGTTCTTC. This codes for CASSTSSGVGHEQFF.